This T cell receptor (beta chain) was captured by sequencing in a study of blood T cell repertoires in COVID-19. Study summary: PBMCs, B-cell-depleted T cells, or T cells provided the cDNA or gDNA that made up the material.

Assay used: immunoSEQ multiplex PCR; TCRdb lists only in-frame clones, some missing. The sample yields roughly 100,000 clones, roughly 80% seen once. CDR1 MDHEN and CDR2 SYDVKM come from the germline V gene. The CDR3 extends over 15 amino acids. Deletions cut 6 bases from V and 4 bases from J, with 18 bases between. The sample was peripheral blood. The chain couples TRBV28 to TRBJ2-5; possible D gene TRBD2, 7 bases. This clonotype was sampled from a woman aged 80 or over with active or convalescent COVID-19. CDR3 coding DNA: TGTGCCAGCAGCACCCTCAATGGGGGGGCAGAGACCCAGTACTTC. Its protein product is CASSTLNGGAETQYF.